This record looks at one T cell receptor (beta chain) sequence and its context. This clone's antigen is unknown. A much larger clone differs from this one at a single base, so this may be a read error. TCR beta CDR3 regions were amplified from RNA transcripts. The TCR CDR3 was subjected to a first round of RT-PCR using the HTBI primer set and the Qiagen OneStep RT-PCR kit. Libraries were constructed in a second round of multiplex PCR, after which size selection and purification were carried out. Paired-end sequencing of the libraries was performed with 100 bp reads on an Illumina HiSeq2000. Concerning the study's data processing: Raw data were processed with SOAPnuke, discarding reads with adapters, uncalled bases, mean Phred below 15, or no exact constant-primer or identifier match. COPE v1.2.5 was used to merge high-quality paired reads, and clonotypes were defined as unique nucleotide sequences. MiTCR v1.1 was used to align clonotypes to the IMGT TRBV, TRBD and TRBJ reference segments. The analysis included only V-J combinations with a frequency above 0.0001, which together covered approximately 99% of the repertoires. A TCS score was defined as the ratio of F50 (clonal expansion) to E x V (chaos), with BLOSUM62-based TCRdist applied between CDR3 peptides within each V-J. Welch's t-statistics and random forest reduced roughly 540 V-J features to about 13, which were used in a naive Bayes classifier (R e1071). TCRdb reworked the public reads: Q25 trimming with fastp, MiXCR clone assembly, productive beta chains retained. Rows are combined by CDR3 protein, so each entry shows the most common genes and DNA. The V and J calls and clone size are TCRdb's, not the authors'. The table for this sample lists about 200,000 distinct CDR3 sequences; approximately 20% of them were counted only once. The ten largest account for roughly 44% of the sample.

The data derive from a study of T cells in Graves' hyperthyroidism and ophthalmopathy (dated by TCRdb to about 2019). About the investigation overall: Peripheral blood samples were taken at the time of initial diagnosis, prior to any treatment. To identify TCR V-J signatures that set the groups apart, the researchers used a discovery cohort of 100 patients, made up of roughly 40 with Graves' ophthalmopathy and approximately 57 with stable Graves' hyperthyroidism. An independent validation cohort of some 18 hyperthyroidism patients and 17 patients who later progressed to ophthalmopathy tested prospective prediction of ophthalmopathy. The approximately 98 discovery patients were randomly divided into training and test sets at a 7:3 ratio. The study also compared thyroid tissue and blood T-cell repertoires from roughly six Graves' hyperthyroidism patients. Following sampling, methimazole starting at 30 mg daily was given to hyperthyroidism patients, and high-dose intravenous methylprednisolone was given to ophthalmopathy patients. TCR Vbeta CDR3 sequencing of approximately 140 peripheral blood samples (more than 40 ophthalmopathy, over 70 hyperthyroidism and roughly 17 progressor patients) is reported in the paper. General study outcomes and caveats: During validation, the model predicted progression to ophthalmopathy a median of around 6 months ahead of onset, with 70.59% sensitivity and 72% to 80% specificity. No statistical method was used to set the sample size in advance, and investigators knew the group allocation. Ophthalmopathy was separated from stable hyperthyroidism by a 13 V-J signature model, with just over 85% sensitivity and 81% to 83% specificity obtained in cross-validation and 80%/75% obtained in testing. Blood samples also contained most of the expanded thyroid clonotypes (frequency above 0.001), which suggests that blood repertoires may reflect thyroid immune responses.

From its cysteine to its phenylalanine, the CDR3 spans 13 amino acids. This entry keeps only the CDR3 DNA: 39 bases, framed from base 1. Reading the germline V gene gives CDR1 SGDLS and CDR2 YYNGEE. Stable Graves' hyperthyroidism was defined as no progression to ophthalmopathy during 18 months of follow-up. Hyperthyroidism patients were newly diagnosed, had a disease duration of under 2 months, and were aged 18 to 65 years. The study excluded patients with uncontrolled infections, other autoimmune diseases, pregnancy or lactation. Clinical symptoms, serum thyroxine and TRAb, thyroid ultrasound, and orbital computed tomography formed the basis for the diagnoses. Ficoll-Paque density gradient centrifugation was used to isolate PBMCs from 8.5 to 10 ml of fresh peripheral blood. Trizol reagent was used to extract total RNA, and RNA quality was then checked on an Agilent 2100 Bioanalyzer.

The sequence links TRBV9 to TRBJ1-1; the D gene cannot be named for sure. The TCR sequence derives from a man in his forties with Graves' hyperthyroidism. The sequencing sample was made of blood. The CDR3 sequence is CASGVGMNTEAFF. The DNA sequence is given as TGTGCCAGCGGCGTCGGGATGAACACTGAAGCTTTCTTT.